What follows is one T cell receptor beta chain and its context. The V end lost 3 bases, the J end lost 4 bases, and 16 bases lay between the germline ends. Per germline, CDR1 DFQATT and CDR2 SNEGSKA (reference sequence). The CDR3 has 15 residues. This sample is drawn from a study of blood T cell repertoires in COVID-19. Study-level information: COVID-19 samples, acute and convalescent, were from the United States, Italy and Spain. T cells, B-cell-depleted T cells, or PBMCs supplied cDNA or gDNA.

Per the original data handling: Estimation of nucleated cell counts was performed using reference gene primer amplification. Measured with immunoSEQ multiplex PCR; TCRdb has only the in-frame clones, and not every one. Clone size and V and J calls were adopted from that table, with D and trimming inferred from the DNA. The data contain about 190,000 clones, roughly 87% of them singletons. Patients at the Seattle site were enrolled during active infection and followed longitudinally. The specimen was peripheral blood. The gene calls are TRBV20-1 and TRBJ1-3; D gene uncertain. This receptor was obtained from a woman aged 60-75 years with COVID-19, enrolled during active disease. CDR3: CSASRARGSGNTIYF. DNA of the CDR3: TGCAGTGCTAGTCGGGCACGGGGATCCGGAAACACCATATATTTT.